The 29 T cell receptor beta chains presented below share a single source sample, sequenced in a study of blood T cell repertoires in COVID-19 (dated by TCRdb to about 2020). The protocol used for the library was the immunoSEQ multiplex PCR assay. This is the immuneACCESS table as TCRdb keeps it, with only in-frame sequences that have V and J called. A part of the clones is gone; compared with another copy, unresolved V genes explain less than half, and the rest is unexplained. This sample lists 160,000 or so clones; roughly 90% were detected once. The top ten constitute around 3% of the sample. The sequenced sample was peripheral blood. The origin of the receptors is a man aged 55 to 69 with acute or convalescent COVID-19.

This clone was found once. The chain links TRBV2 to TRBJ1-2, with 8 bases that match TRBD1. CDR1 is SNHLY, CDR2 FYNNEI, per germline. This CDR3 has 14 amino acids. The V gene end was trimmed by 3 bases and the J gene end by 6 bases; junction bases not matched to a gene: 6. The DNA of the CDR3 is TGTGCCAGCAGTGACACAGGGGGGGCCGATGGCTACACCTTC. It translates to CASSDTGGADGYTF.

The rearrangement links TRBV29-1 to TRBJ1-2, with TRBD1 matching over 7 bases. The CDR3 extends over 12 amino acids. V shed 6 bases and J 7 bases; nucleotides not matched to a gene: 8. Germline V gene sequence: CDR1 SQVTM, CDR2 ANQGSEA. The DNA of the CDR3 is TGCAGCGTGACCGACGACAGGGTTGGCTACACCTTC. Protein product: CSVTDDRVGYTF.

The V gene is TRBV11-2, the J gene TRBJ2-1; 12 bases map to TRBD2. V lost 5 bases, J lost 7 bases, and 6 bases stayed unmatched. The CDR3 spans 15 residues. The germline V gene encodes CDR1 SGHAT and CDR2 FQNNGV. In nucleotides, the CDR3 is TGTGCCAGCAGCCGGCTAGCGGGGGGGCTTAATGAGCAGTTCTTC. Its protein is CASSRLAGGLNEQFF.

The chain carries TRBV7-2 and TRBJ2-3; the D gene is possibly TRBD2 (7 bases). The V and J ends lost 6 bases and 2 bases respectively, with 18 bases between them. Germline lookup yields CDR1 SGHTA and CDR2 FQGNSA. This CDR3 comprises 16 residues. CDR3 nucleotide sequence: TGTGCCAGCAGGGCTTTGAGGGGGGGCCTCACAGATACGCAGTATTTT. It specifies CASRALRGGLTDTQYF. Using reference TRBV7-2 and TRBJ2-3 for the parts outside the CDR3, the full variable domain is GAGVSQSPSNKVTEKGKDVELRCDPISGHTALYWYRQSLGQGLEFLIYFQGNSAPDKSGLPSDRFSAERTGGSVSTLTIQRTQQEDSAVYLCASRALRGGLTDTQYFGPGTRLTVL.

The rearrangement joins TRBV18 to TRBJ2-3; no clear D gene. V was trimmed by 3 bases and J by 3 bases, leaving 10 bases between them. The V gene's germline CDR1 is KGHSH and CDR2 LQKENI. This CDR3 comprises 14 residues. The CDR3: CASSPPGSTDTQYF. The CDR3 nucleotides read TGTGCCAGCTCACCTCCGGGTAGTACAGATACGCAGTATTTT.

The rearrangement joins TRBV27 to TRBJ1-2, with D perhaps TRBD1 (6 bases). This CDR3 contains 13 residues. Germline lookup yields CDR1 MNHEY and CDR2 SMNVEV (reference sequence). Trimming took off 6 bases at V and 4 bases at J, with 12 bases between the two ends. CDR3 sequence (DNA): TGTGCCAGCAGGAACAGGGTTACCTATGGCTACACCTTC. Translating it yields CASRNRVTYGYTF.

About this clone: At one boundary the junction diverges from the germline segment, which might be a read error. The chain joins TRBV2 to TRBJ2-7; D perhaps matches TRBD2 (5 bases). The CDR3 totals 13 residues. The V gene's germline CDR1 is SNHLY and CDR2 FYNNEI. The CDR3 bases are TGTGTCAGCAGTGAAGCTCCGGAGGACGAGCAGTACTTC. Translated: CVSSEAPEDEQYF.

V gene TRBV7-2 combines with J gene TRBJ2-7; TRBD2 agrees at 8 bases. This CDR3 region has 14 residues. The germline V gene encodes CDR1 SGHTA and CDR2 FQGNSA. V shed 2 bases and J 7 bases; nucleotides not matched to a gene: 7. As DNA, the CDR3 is TGTGCCAGCAGCTTAAGCGGGGGTGATTGGGAGCAGTACTTC. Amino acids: CASSLSGGDWEQYF.

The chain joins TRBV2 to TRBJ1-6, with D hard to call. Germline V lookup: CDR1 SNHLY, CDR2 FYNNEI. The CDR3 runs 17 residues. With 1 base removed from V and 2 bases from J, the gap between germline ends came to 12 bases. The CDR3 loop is CASSEGRAPAYNSPLHF. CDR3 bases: TGTGCCAGCAGTGAAGGGAGGGCTCCGGCCTATAATTCACCCCTCCACTTT.

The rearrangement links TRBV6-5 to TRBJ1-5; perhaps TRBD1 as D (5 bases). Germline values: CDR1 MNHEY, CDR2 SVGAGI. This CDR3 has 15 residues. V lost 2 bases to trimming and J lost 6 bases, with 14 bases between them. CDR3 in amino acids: CASSYKAGGIQPQHF. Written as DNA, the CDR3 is TGTGCCAGCAGTTACAAGGCCGGGGGTATTCAGCCCCAGCATTTT.

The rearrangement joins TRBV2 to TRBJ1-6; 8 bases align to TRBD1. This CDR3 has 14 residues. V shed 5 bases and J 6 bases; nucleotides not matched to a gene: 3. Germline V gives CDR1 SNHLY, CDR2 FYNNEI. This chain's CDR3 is CASSNRGTNSPLHF. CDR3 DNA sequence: TGTGCCAGCAGTAACAGGGGGACTAATTCACCCCTCCACTTT. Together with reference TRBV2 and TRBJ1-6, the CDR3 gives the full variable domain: EPEVTQTPSHQVTQMGQEVILRCVPISNHLYFYWYRQILGQKVEFLVSFYNNEISEKSEIFDDQFSVERPDGSNFTLKIRSTKLEDSAMYFCASSNRGTNSPLHFGNGTRLTVT.

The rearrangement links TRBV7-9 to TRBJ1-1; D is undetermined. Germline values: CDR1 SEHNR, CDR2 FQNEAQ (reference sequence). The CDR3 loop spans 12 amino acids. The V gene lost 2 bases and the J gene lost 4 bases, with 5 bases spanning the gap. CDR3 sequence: CASSLRGTEAFF. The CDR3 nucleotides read TGTGCCAGCAGCTTACGGGGCACTGAAGCTTTCTTT.

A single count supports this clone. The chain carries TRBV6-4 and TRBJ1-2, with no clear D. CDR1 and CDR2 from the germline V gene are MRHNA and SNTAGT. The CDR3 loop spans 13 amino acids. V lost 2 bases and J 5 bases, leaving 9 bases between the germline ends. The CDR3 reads CASSDSAQYGYTF. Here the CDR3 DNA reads TGTGCCAGCAGTGACAGCGCGCAGTATGGCTACACCTTC.

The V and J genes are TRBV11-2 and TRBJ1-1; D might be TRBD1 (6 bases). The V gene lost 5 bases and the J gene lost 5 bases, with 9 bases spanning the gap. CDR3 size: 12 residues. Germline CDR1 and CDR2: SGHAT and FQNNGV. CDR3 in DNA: TGTGCCAGCAGCCTAGGACAGACTGAAGCTTTCTTT. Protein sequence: CASSLGQTEAFF.

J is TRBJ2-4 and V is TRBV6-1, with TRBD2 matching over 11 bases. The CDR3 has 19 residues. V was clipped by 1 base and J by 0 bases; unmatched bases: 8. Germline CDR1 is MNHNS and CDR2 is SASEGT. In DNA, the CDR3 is TGTGCCAGCAGTGAAGGTAGCGGGGGGGCCGATGTAGCCAAAAACATTCAGTACTTC. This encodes CASSEGSGGADVAKNIQYF.

The CDR3, as DNA: TGTGCCAGCAGCTTAGGACAGGGGGTTGAAAAACTGTTTTTT. This encodes CASSLGQGVEKLFF. The chain joins TRBV5-4 to TRBJ1-4; 10 bases map to TRBD1. This CDR3 comprises 14 residues. In germline, CDR1 is SGHNT, CDR2 YYREEE (reference sequence). Trimming took 2 bases from V and 7 from J; bases not matched to a gene: 2. The full variable domain, its missing parts supplied by reference TRBV5-4 and TRBJ1-4, is ETGVTQSPTHLIKTRGQQVTLRCSSQSGHNTVSWYQQALGQGPQFIFQYYREEENGRGNFPPRFSGLQFPNYSSELNVNALELDDSALYLCASSLGQGVEKLFFGSGTQLSVL.

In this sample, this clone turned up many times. The CDR3 sequence: CASSVAGLAGTYEQFF. CDR3 bases: TGTGCCAGCAGCGTAGCTGGGCTAGCGGGGACGTATGAGCAGTTCTTC. V is TRBV9 and J is TRBJ2-1, with TRBD2 identical over 9 bases. J gave up 8 bases and V 0 bases, and 9 bases lay outside the gene matches. The CDR3 contains 16 residues. CDR1 is SGDLS and CDR2 is YYNGEE in the germline V gene.

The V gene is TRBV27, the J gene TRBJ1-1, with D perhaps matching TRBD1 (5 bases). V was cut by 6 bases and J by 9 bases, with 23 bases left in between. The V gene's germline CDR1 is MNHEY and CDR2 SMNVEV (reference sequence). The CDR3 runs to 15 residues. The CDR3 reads CASRPTRESPPQAFF. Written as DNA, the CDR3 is TGTGCCAGCAGACCGACCAGGGAAAGTCCCCCCCAAGCTTTCTTT.

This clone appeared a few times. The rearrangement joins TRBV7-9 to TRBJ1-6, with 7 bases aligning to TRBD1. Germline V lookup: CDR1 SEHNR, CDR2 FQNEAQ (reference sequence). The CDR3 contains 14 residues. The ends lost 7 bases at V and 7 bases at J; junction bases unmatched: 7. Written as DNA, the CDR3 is TGTGCCAGCACCAGGACAGGCCAAAATTCACCCCTCCACTTT. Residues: CASTRTGQNSPLHF.

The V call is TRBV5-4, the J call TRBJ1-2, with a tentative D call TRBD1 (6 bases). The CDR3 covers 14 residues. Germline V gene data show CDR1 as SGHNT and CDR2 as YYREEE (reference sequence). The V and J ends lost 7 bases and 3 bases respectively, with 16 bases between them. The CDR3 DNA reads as TGTGCCAGCGGCCTGAGAGGGGGTGACTATGGCTACACCTTC. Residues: CASGLRGGDYGYTF.

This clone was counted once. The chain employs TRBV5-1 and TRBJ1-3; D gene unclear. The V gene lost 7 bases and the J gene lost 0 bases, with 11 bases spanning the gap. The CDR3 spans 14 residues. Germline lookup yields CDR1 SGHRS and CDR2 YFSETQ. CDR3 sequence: CASRPEGSGNTIYF. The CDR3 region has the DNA TGCGCCAGCCGCCCGGAGGGCTCTGGAAACACCATATATTTT.

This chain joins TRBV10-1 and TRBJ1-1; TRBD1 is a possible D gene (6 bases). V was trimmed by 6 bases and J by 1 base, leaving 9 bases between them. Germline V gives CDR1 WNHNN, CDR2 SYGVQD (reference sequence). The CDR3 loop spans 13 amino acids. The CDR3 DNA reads TGCGCCAGCAGAAAGACAGGGAACACTGAAGCTTTCTTT. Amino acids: CASRKTGNTEAFF.

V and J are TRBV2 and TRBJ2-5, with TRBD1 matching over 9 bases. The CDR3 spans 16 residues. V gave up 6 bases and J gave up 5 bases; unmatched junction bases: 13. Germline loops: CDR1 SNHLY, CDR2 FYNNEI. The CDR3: CASRATLTGGWETQYF. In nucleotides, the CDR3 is TGTGCCAGCAGGGCTACACTTACAGGGGGCTGGGAGACCCAGTACTTC.

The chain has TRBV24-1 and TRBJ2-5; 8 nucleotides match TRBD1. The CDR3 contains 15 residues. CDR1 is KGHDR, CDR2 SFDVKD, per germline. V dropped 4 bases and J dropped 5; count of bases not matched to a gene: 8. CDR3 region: CATSDGDRSLETQYF. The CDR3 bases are TGTGCCACCAGTGACGGGGACAGGAGTCTGGAGACCCAGTACTTC.

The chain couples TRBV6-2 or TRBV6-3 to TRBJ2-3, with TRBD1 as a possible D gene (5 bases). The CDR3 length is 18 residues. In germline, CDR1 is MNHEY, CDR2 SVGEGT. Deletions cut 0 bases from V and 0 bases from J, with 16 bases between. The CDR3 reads CASSYSQGYHSSTDTQYF. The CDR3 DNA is TGTGCCAGCAGTTACTCGCAGGGCTACCATTCTAGCACAGATACGCAGTATTTT.

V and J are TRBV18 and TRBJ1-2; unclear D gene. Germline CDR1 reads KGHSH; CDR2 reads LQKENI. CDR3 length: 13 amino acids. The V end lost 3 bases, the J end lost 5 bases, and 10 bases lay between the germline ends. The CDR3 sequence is CASSPTDSYGYTF. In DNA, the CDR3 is TGTGCCAGCTCACCTACAGATTCGTATGGCTACACCTTC.

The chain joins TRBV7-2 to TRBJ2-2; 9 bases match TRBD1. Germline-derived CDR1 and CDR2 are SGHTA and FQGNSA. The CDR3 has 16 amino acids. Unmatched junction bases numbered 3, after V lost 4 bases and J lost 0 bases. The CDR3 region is CASSSRQGANTGELFF. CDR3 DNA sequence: TGTGCCAGCAGCTCGAGACAGGGGGCGAACACCGGGGAGCTGTTTTTT.

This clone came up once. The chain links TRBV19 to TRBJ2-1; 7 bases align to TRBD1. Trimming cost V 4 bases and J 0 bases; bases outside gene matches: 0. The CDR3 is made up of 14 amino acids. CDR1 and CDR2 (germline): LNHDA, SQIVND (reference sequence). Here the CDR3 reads CASSTGGSYNEQFF. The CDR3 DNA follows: TGTGCCAGTAGTACAGGGGGCTCCTACAATGAGCAGTTCTTC.

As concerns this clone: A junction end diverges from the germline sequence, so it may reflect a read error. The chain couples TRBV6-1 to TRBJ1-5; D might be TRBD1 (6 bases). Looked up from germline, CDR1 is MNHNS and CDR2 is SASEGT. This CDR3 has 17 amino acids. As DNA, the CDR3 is TGTGCCAGCAGTGAAGGTTCGAATTCGGGGGGCAAACAGCCCCAGCATTTT. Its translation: CASSEGSNSGGKQPQHF.